This paragraph covers one T cell receptor beta chain sequence. No cognate antigen has been identified for it. One base away there is no much larger clone; base qualities are not given. The record originates from a study of chronic HIV infection and antiretroviral therapy (dated by TCRdb to the mid-2010s). Library method: 5' RACE. The run used an Illumina MiSeq. The public sequencing data were trimmed at Q25 with fastp and processed into clonotypes with MiXCR by TCRdb, which kept only in-frame beta chains. Rows with a matching CDR3 protein are joined into one entry that keeps the most common DNA and genes. The sample table contains more than 25,000 distinct CDR3 sequences; only one count was recorded for around 8.6% of them. About 2.5% of the sample is taken by the ten largest. The germline V gene encodes CDR1 MNHEY and CDR2 SMNVEV (reference sequence). Including the terminal cysteine and phenylalanine, the CDR3 comprises 16 residues. Only the CDR3 part of the read is kept: 48 bases, read in frame from the first base. The junction shows trimming of 5 bases on V and 4 bases on J, and the gene matches do not reach 6 bases of it.

The TCR originated in an adult who had HIV and had not received antiretroviral therapy, or was an uninfected healthy control (not recorded which). Recombination linked TRBV27 to TRBJ2-7; TRBD2 fits 15 bases in the junction. Specimen: peripheral blood. CDR3 sequence: CASSLGLAGGGYEQYF. The nucleotide sequence reads TGTGCCAGCAGTCTGGGACTAGCGGGAGGCGGGTACGAGCAGTACTTC.